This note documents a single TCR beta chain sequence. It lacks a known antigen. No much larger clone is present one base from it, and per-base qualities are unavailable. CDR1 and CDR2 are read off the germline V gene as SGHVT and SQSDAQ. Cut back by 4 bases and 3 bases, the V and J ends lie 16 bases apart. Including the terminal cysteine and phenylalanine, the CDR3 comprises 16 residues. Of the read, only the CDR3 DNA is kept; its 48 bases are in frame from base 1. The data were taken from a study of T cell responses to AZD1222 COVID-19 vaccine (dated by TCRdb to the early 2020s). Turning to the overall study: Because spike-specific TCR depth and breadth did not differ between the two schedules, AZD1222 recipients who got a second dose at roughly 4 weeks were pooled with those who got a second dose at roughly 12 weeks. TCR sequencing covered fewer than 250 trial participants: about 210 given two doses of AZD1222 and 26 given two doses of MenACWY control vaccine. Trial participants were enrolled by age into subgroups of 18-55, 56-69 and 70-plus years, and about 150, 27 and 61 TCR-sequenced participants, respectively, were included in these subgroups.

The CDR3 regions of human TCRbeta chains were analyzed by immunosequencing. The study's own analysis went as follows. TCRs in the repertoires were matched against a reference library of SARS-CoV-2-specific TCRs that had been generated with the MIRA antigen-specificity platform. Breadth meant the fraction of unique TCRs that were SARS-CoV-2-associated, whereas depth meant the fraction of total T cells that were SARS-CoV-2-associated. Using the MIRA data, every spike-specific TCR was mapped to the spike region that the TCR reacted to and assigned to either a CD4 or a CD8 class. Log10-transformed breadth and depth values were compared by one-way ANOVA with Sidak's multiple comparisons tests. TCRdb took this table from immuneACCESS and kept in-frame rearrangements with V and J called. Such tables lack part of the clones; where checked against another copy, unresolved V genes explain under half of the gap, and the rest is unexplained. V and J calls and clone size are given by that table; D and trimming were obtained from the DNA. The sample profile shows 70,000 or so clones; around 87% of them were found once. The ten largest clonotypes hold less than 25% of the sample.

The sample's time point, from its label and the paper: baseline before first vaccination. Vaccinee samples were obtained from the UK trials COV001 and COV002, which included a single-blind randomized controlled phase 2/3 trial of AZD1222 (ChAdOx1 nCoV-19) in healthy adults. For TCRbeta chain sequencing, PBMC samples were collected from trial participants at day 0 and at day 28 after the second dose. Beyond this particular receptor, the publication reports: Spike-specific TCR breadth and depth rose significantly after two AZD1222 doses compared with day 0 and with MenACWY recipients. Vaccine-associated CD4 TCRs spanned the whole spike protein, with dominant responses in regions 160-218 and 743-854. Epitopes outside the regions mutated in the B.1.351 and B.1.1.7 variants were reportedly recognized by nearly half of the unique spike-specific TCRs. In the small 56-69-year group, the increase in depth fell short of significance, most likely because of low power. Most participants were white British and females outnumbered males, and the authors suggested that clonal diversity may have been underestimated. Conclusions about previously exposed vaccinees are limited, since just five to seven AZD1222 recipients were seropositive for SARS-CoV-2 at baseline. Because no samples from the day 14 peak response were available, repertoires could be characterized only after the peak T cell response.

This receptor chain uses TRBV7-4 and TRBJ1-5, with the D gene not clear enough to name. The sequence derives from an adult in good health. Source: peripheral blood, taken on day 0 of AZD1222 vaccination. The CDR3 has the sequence CASSSYPHLFNQPQHF. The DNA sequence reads TGTGCCAGCAGCTCTTACCCACACTTATTCAATCAGCCCCAGCATTTT.